Listed below are T cell receptor beta chains from one sample, sequenced in a study of cytomegalovirus exposure and HLA in healthy donors. The table came from immunoSEQ multiplex PCR; TCRdb's copy has only in-frame clones and leaves some out. The data show 150,000 to 200,000 clones, about 88% seen once. Sequences were obtained from PBMCs. The receptors originated from a girl less than two years old in good health and CMV-seronegative. The CDR3 runs from the conserved cysteine through the conserved F or W. Each record gives: D gene, J gene, clone size, V gene, CDR3 DNA, CDR3 protein. A D gene is named only where the DNA matches it firmly. Size values are once, few and many counts, or a class for expanded clones, and some rows have none.

>TRBD2|TRBJ2-1|.|TRBV9
TGTGCCAGCAGCGTAGGGACTAGCGGCAATGAGCAGTTCTTC
CASSVGTSGNEQFF
>TRBD1|TRBJ1-2|.|TRBV5-1
TGCGCCAGCAGCTTGTACGGACAGGCTAACTATGGCTACACCTTC
CASSLYGQANYGYTF
>.|TRBJ2-3|.|TRBV21-1
TGTGCCAGCAGCAAAGATGCCTACACAGATACGCAGTATTTT
CASSKDAYTDTQYF
>.|TRBJ2-7|.|TRBV10-3
TGTGCCATCAGTGAGTTGGCAAACGAGCAGTACTTC
CAISELANEQYF
>.|TRBJ2-2|.|TRBV2
TGTGCCAGCGGGGGGACCGGGGAGCTGTTTTTT
CASGGTGELFF
>TRBD2|TRBJ2-5|once|TRBV4-3
TGCGCCAGCAGCCTGGGGACTAGCGGGAGGGAATCCCAAGAGACCCAGTACTTC
CASSLGTSGRESQETQYF
>TRBD2|TRBJ2-3|once|TRBV27
TGTGCCAGCAGACCCGGGACTAGCCGAGGACTCCTAAGCACAGATACGCAGTATTTT
CASRPGTSRGLLSTDTQYF
>TRBD1|TRBJ2-1|.|TRBV7-6
TGTGCCAGCAGCTTCTGGACAGGGGCGGTGAATGAGCAGTTCTTC
CASSFWTGAVNEQFF
>.|TRBJ2-4|.|TRBV11-2
TGTGCCAGCAGCGTCGTCGGAGGGGGGGCTACGGCCAAAAACATTCAGTACTTC
CASSVVGGGATAKNIQYF
>.|TRBJ2-5|.|TRBV4-2
TGTGCCAGCAGCCAAGTCAGGGGTAACGAAGAGACCCAGTACTTC
CASSQVRGNEETQYF
>TRBD2|TRBJ2-1|.|TRBV2
TGTGCCAGCAGTGAAAGGCAGAGCGGGAGGGGTTGTGAGCAGTTCTTC
CASSERQSGRGCEQFF
>TRBD1|TRBJ2-1|.|TRBV7-7
TGTGCTAGCAGCTTAGAACAGGGGGCCTATGAGCAGTTCTTC
CASSLEQGAYEQFF
>.|TRBJ2-7|.|TRBV27
TGTGCCAGCAGTTTAGGGGCCGGGCCCCACTACGAGCAGTACTTC
CASSLGAGPHYEQYF
>.|TRBJ2-3|.|TRBV21-1
TGTGCCAGCAGCAAACAACACACAGATACGCAGTATTTT
CASSKQHTDTQYF
>.|TRBJ1-2|.|TRBV19
TGTGCCAGTAGTATAGGAGGTCCCTCGCTTGGCTACACCTTC
CASSIGGPSLGYTF
>.|TRBJ1-5|.|TRBV6-1
TGTGCCAGCAGTGAAGGGTCAGTTAATCAGCCCCAGCATTTT
CASSEGSVNQPQHF
>.|TRBJ1-5|once|TRBV7-9
TGTTCCAGCAGCTTAGCCTCCGGACAAGGGTCACTCTCTCTCCAGCATTTT
CSSSLASGQGSLSLQHF
>TRBD2|TRBJ2-7|.|TRBV6-6
TGTGCCAGCAGCCCGACTAGCGGTAACTCCTACGAGCAGTACTTC
CASSPTSGNSYEQYF
>TRBD2|TRBJ2-5|.|TRBV9
TGTGCCAGCAGCGCAACTAGCGTTCAGGAGACCCAGTACTTC
CASSATSVQETQYF
>.|TRBJ1-5|.|TRBV6-1
TGTGCCAGCAGTGAAGAGTATTCCGGGACCCAGCATTTT
CASSEEYSGTQHF
>TRBD1|TRBJ1-5|.|TRBV7-9
TGTGCCAGCAGCTTAGAGTTCACAGGGGATCAGCCCCAGCATTTT
CASSLEFTGDQPQHF
>.|TRBJ1-4|.|TRBV29-1
TGCAGCGTTCAAGGAGGGGAAAAACTGTTTTTT
CSVQGGEKLFF
>.|TRBJ2-7|.|TRBV7-2
TGTGCCAGCAGCTTTCGCTTTATAGGGGACTACGAGCAGTACTTC
CASSFRFIGDYEQYF
>TRBD1|TRBJ1-6|.|TRBV30
TGTGCCTGGAGGAGGGACAGGGGATGTCCCCTCCACTTT
CAWRRDRGCPLHF
>.|TRBJ2-2|.|TRBV4-3
TGCGCCAGCAGCCAAGGGATTGAAACCCTCGACTCCGGGGAGCTGTTTTTT
CASSQGIETLDSGELFF
>.|TRBJ1-4|.|TRBV11-1
TGTGCCAGCAGCCGGGAGCCCGGTCGAGGAAAACTGTTTTTT
CASSREPGRGKLFF